This TCR beta chain was recorded in a study of blood T cell repertoires in COVID-19. J lost 2 bases, V lost 10 bases, and 3 bases had no gene match. Germline V CDR1 and CDR2: LNHDA, SQIVND (reference sequence). The CDR3 is 13 amino acids. Concerning this clone itself: At the DNA level, this CDR3 is encoded by other sequences in the same sample as well.

In the original analysis: Researchers report that nucleated cell counts were estimated from reference gene primer amplification. Assay: immunoSEQ multiplex PCR; the TCRdb copy retains only in-frame clones and omits some. The V and J calls and clone size were taken over from that table, and D and trimming were inferred from the DNA. The sample includes about 120,000 clones, approximately 80% seen only once; the top ten take 16%. Sequencing was carried out using peripheral blood. J is TRBJ1-3 and V is TRBV19; TRBD1 aligns across 9 bases. This sequence was found in a woman aged 60-75 years with acute or convalescent COVID-19. The CDR3 DNA follows: TGTGCCACCAGACAGGGGGCTGGAAACACCATATATTTT. It yields the protein CATRQGAGNTIYF.